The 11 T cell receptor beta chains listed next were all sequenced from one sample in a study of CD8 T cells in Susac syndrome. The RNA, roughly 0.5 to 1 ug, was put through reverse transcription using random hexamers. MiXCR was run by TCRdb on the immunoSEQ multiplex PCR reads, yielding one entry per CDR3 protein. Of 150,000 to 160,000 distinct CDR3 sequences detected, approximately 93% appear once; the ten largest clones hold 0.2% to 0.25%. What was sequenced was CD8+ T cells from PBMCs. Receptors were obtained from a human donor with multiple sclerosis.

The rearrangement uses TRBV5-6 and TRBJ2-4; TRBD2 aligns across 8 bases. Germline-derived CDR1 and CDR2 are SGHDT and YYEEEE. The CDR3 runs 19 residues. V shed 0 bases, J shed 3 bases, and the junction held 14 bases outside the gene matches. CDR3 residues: CASSLGGTTSGTIKNIQYF. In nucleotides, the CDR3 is TGTGCCAGCAGCTTGGGAGGTACTACTAGCGGAACAATCAAAAACATTCAGTACTTC. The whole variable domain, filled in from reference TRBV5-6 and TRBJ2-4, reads DAGVTQSPTHLIKTRGQQVTLRCSPKSGHDTVSWYQQALGQGPQFIFQYYEEEERQRGNFPDRFSGHQFPNYSSELNVNALLLGDSALYLCASSLGGTTSGTIKNIQYFGAGTRLSVL.

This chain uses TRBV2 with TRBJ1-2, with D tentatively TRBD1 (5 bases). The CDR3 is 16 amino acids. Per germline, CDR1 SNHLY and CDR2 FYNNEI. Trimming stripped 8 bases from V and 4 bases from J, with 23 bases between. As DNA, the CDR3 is TGTGCCAGCCCGTTGTCGGGGGTCAATGTCCTCTATGGCTACACCTTC. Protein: CASPLSGVNVLYGYTF.

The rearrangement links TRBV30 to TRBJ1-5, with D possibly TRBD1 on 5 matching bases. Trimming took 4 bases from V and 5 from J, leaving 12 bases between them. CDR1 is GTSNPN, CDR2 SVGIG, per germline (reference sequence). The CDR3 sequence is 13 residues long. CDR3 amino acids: CAWKGPGDQPQHF. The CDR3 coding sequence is TGTGCCTGGAAGGGCCCGGGGGATCAGCCCCAGCATTTT.

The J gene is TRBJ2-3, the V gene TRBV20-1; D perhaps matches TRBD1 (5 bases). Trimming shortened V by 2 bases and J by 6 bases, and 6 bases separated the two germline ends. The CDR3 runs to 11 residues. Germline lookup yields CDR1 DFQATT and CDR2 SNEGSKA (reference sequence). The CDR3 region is CSARKGDTQYF. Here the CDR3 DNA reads TGCAGTGCTAGAAAGGGGGATACGCAGTATTTT.

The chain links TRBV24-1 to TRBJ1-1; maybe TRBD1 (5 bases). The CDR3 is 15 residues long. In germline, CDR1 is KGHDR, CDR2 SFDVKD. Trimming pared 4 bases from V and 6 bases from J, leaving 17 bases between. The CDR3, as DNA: TGTGCCACCAGTGACCGAGACGGGACGCTGGCTGAAGCTTTCTTT. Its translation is CATSDRDGTLAEAFF.

Here the CDR3 reads CASSLGRGVFDTQYF. The CDR3 DNA follows: TGTGCCAGCAGTTTGGGCCGGGGGGTCTTTGATACGCAGTATTTT. The chain has TRBV27 and TRBJ2-3; 7 nucleotides align to TRBD2. J gave up 6 bases and V 3 bases, and 9 bases lay outside the gene matches. The CDR3 length is 15 residues. Germline lookup yields CDR1 MNHEY and CDR2 SMNVEV (reference sequence).

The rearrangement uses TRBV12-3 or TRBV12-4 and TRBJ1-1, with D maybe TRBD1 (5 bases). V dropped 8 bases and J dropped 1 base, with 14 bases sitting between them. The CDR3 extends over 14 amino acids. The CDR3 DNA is TGTGCCAGCCGGATCCCCGGACAGAACACTGAAGCTTTCTTT. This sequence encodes CASRIPGQNTEAFF.

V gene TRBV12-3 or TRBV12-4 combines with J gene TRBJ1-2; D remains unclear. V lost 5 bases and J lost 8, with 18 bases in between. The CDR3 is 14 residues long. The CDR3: CASSPDGGRRGYTF. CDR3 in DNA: TGTGCCAGCAGTCCCGATGGTGGTCGGCGGGGCTACACCTTC.

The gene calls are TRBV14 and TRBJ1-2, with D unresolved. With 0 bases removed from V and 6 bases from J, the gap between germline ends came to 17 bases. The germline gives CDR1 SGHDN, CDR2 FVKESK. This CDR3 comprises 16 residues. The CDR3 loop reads CASSQDPPALGHGYTF. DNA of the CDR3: TGTGCCAGCAGCCAAGATCCCCCGGCACTGGGCCATGGCTACACCTTC.

CDR3: CASSLPSSGKQFF. The CDR3 bases are TGTGCCAGCAGTTTACCCTCGTCGGGTAAGCAGTTCTTC. The V gene is TRBV27, the J gene TRBJ2-1; D is undetermined. This CDR3 has 13 residues. Germline CDR1 MNHEY, CDR2 SMNVEV (reference sequence). The V and J ends lost 2 bases and 11 bases respectively, with 13 bases between them.

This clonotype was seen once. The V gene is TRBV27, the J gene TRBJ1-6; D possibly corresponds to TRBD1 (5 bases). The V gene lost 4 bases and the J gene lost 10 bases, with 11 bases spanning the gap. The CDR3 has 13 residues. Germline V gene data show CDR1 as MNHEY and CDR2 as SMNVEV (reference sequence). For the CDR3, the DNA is TGTGCCAGCAGTTGGGGACTGGGCTCACCCCTCCACTTT. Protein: CASSWGLGSPLHF.